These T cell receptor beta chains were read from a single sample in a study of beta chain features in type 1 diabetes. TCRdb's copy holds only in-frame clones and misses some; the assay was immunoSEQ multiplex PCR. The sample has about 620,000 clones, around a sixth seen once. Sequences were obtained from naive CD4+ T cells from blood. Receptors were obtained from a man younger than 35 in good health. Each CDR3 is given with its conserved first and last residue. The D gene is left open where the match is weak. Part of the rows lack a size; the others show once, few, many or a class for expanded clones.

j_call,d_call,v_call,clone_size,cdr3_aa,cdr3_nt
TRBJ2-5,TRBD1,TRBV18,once,CASSHGRGQVETQYF,TGTGCCAGCTCACACGGCAGGGGGCAAGTAGAGACCCAGTACTTC
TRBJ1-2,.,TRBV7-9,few,CASSPQGTAYGYTF,TGTGCCAGCAGCCCCCAGGGGACGGCCTATGGCTACACCTTC
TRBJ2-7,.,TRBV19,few,CASRRTAAGSYEQYF,TGTGCCAGTAGGAGGACAGCCGCTGGCTCCTACGAGCAGTACTTC
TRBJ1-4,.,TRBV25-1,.,CASSVLDEGTTNEKLFF,TGTGCCAGCAGTGTGCTGGATGAGGGTACGACTAACGAAAAACTGTTTTTT
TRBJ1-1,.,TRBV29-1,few,CGVGGAPTEAFF,TGCGGAGTCGGGGGGGCGCCCACTGAAGCTTTCTTT
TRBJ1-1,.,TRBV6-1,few,CASSPQDSNREAFF,TGTGCCAGCAGTCCCCAGGACAGCAACCGTGAAGCTTTCTTT
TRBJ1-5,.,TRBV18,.,CASSPTGPHHNSNQPQHF,TGTGCCAGCTCACCAACTGGACCGCATCATAATAGCAATCAGCCCCAGCATTTT
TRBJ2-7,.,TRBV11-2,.,CASSREYLVYEQYF,TGTGCCAGCAGCCGCGAGTACCTCGTTTACGAGCAGTACTTC
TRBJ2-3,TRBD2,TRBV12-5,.,CASALTSGSDTQYF,TGTGCTAGTGCCTTGACTAGCGGATCAGATACGCAGTATTTT
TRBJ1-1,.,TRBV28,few,CASTPKGPGPSF,TGTGCCAGCACCCCAAAGGGTCCGGGGCCTTCATTT
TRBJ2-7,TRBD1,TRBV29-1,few,CSVRGPTGRSYEQYF,TGCAGCGTCAGAGGTCCGACAGGGCGCTCCTACGAGCAGTACTTC
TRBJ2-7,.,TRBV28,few,CASRLRSSYEQYF,TGTGCCAGCAGGTTACGGAGCTCCTACGAGCAGTACTTC
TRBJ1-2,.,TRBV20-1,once,CSPQGNYGYTF,TGCAGTCCTCAGGGTAACTATGGCTACACCTTC
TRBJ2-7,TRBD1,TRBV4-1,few,CASRVTGQSYEQYF,TGCGCCAGCAGGGTGACAGGGCAATCCTACGAGCAGTACTTC
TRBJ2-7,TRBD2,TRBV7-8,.,CASSLRLAGAYEQYF,TGTGCCAGCAGCCTGCGACTAGCGGGAGCCTACGAGCAGTACTTC
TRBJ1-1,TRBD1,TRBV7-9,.,CASISGRGRLNTEAFF,TGTGCCAGCATCTCGGGCAGGGGGCGGTTGAACACTGAAGCTTTCTTT
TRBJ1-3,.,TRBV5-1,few,CASSLTGIDSGNTIYF,TGCGCCAGCAGCTTGACAGGTATCGACTCTGGAAACACCATATATTTT